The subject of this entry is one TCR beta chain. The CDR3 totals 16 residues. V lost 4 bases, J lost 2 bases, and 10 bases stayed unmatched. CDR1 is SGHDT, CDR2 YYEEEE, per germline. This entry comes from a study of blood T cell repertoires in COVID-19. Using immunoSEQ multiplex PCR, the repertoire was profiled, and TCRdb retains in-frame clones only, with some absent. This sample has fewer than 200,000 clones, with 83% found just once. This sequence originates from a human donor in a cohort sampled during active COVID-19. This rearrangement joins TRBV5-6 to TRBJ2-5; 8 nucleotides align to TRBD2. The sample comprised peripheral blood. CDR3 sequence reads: CASSPREGRGQETQYF. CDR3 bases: TGTGCCAGCAGCCCCCGGGAGGGGAGAGGGCAAGAGACCCAGTACTTC.